Below, 28 T cell receptor beta chains from the same sample are listed, as sequenced in a study of blood T cell repertoires in COVID-19. TCRdb's copy holds only in-frame clones and misses some; the assay was immunoSEQ multiplex PCR. The sample contains over 200,000 clones, around 90% of which appear only once. The material sequenced was peripheral blood. All receptors derive from a man aged 55 to 70 who had recovered from COVID-19.

V and J are TRBV3-1 (or the pseudogene TRBV3-2) and TRBJ1-1; 8 bases are shared with TRBD1. V shed 1 base, J shed 10 bases, and the junction held 11 bases outside the gene matches. CDR1 and CDR2 from the germline V gene are LGHDT and YNNKEL (reference sequence). This CDR3 is 15 amino acids long. The CDR3 bases are TGTGCCAGCAGCCAAGCCGCAGGGGGCGCGTTTGTAGCTTTCTTT. It translates to CASSQAAGGAFVAFF.

The gene calls are TRBV13 and TRBJ2-7; TRBD2 might be the D (6 bases). Germline CDR1 and CDR2: PRHDT and FYEKMQ (reference sequence). V lost 4 bases and J 6 bases, leaving 13 bases between the germline ends. The CDR3 extends over 13 amino acids. The CDR3 sequence: CASSWAGPGEQYF. The DNA of the CDR3 is TGTGCCAGCAGCTGGGCGGGGCCGGGCGAGCAGTACTTC.

The chain uses TRBV7-3 and TRBJ2-2; TRBD2 matches at 8 bases. CDR1 is SGHTA and CDR2 is FQGTGA in the germline V gene. The V segment lost 6 bases and the J segment 1 base; nucleotides outside the gene matches: 7. This CDR3 has 16 residues. The chain's CDR3 is CASRSSGGRNTGELFF. The CDR3 nucleotides are TGTGCCAGCAGGTCGAGCGGGGGTCGGAACACCGGGGAGCTGTTTTTT.

The rearrangement uses TRBV11-2 and TRBJ2-7, with D possibly being TRBD1 (5 bases). CDR1 and CDR2 from the germline V gene are SGHAT and FQNNGV. The CDR3 has 15 residues. V lost 2 bases and J 0 bases, leaving 11 bases between the germline ends. Here the CDR3 DNA reads TGTGCCAGCAGCTTATTTCAGGGTCCCTCCTACGAGCAGTACTTC. This gives the protein CASSLFQGPSYEQYF. Combining the CDR3 with reference TRBV11-2 and TRBJ2-7 gives the whole variable domain EAGVAQSPRYKIIEKRQSVAFWCNPISGHATLYWYQQILGQGPKLLIQFQNNGVVDDSQLPKDRFSAERLKGVDSTLKIQPAKLEDSAVYLCASSLFQGPSYEQYFGPGTRLTVT.

The chain combines TRBV28 with TRBJ2-7, with TRBD2 as a possible D gene (5 bases). Germline V gene lookup returns CDR1 MDHEN and CDR2 SYDVKM. The CDR3 sequence is 13 residues long. Trimming pared 5 bases from V and 4 bases from J, leaving 12 bases between. The CDR3 loop is CASSAGKGYEQYF. In DNA, the CDR3 is TGTGCCAGCAGTGCCGGGAAAGGATACGAGCAGTACTTC.

The V gene is TRBV5-8, the J gene TRBJ1-4; no clear D. Looked up from germline, CDR1 is SGHTS and CDR2 is YDEGEE. V was cut by 4 bases and J by 8 bases, with 18 bases left in between. The CDR3 totals 15 residues. The CDR3, as DNA: TGTGCCAGCAGCCTTCCGGGAGGGTCGATAGAAAAACTGTTTTTT. Its translation: CASSLPGGSIEKLFF.

In regard to this clone: This same CDR3 is encoded by further DNA sequences in the sample. V gene TRBV19 combines with J gene TRBJ2-7; no clear D gene. The CDR3 contains 13 residues. V lost 4 bases to trimming and J lost 0 bases, with 7 bases between them. From germline, CDR1 is LNHDA and CDR2 SQIVND (reference sequence). The CDR3 loop is CASSRGVSYEQYF. The CDR3, as DNA: TGTGCCAGTAGTAGAGGCGTCTCCTACGAGCAGTACTTC.

The chain employs TRBV29-1 and TRBJ1-2; TRBD1 might be the D (6 bases). Trimming removed 7 bases at V and 9 bases at J, with 18 bases between. CDR1 and CDR2 from the germline V gene are SQVTM and ANQGSEA. The length of the CDR3 is 12 residues. In nucleotides, the CDR3 is TGCAGCGCAAAGACAGGACCTGTTAGCTACACCTTC. It is translated as CSAKTGPVSYTF. Filled out from reference TRBV29-1 and TRBJ1-2, the complete variable domain reads SAVISQKPSRDICQRGTSLTIQCQVDSQVTMMFWYRQQPGQSLTLIATANQGSEATYESGFVIDKFPISRPNLTFSTLTVSNMSPEDSSIYLCSAKTGPVSYTFGSGTRLTVV.

J is TRBJ2-3 and V is TRBV7-9; 7 bases are shared with TRBD1. CDR1 is SEHNR, CDR2 FQNEAQ, per germline (reference sequence). V lost 3 bases to trimming and J lost 1 base; unmatched junction nucleotides: 4. This CDR3 has 15 residues. CDR3 loop: CASSFTGVGTDTQYF. As DNA, the CDR3 is TGTGCCAGCAGCTTTACAGGGGTTGGCACAGATACGCAGTATTTT.

The CDR3 region is CSVGGGGRSEQFF. The CDR3 bases are TGCAGCGTTGGAGGGGGGGGTCGGAGTGAGCAGTTCTTC. The chain has TRBV29-1 and TRBJ2-1; TRBD2 is a possible D gene (7 bases). CDR3 length equals 13 residues. In germline, CDR1 is SQVTM, CDR2 ANQGSEA. Trimming stripped 4 bases from V and 9 bases from J, with 16 bases between.

The chain links TRBV28 to TRBJ2-7; 10 bases match TRBD2. After removal of 7 bases from V and 5 bases from J, the junction contained 8 bases not matched to a gene. CDR1 is MDHEN, CDR2 SYDVKM, per germline. The CDR3 has 14 residues. The CDR3 nucleotides read TGTGCCAGCACCGCCTCCGGGACTAGCGACGAGCAGTACTTC. Its translation is CASTASGTSDEQYF. The full variable domain, its missing parts supplied by reference TRBV28 and TRBJ2-7, is DVKVTQSSRYLVKRTGEKVFLECVQDMDHENMFWYRQDPGLGLRLIYFSYDVKMKEKGDIPEGYSVSREKKERFSLILESASTNQTSMYLCASTASGTSDEQYFGPGTRLTVT.

The rearrangement uses TRBV3-1 (or the pseudogene TRBV3-2) and TRBJ1-2, with D possibly being TRBD1 (6 bases). Trimming removed 4 bases from V and 4 bases from J, with 10 bases in between. The CDR3 extends over 13 amino acids. Looked up from germline, CDR1 is LGHDT and CDR2 is YNNKEL (reference sequence). The chain's CDR3 is CASSPGHRYGYTF. The CDR3 nucleotides read TGTGCCAGCAGCCCGGGACACCGCTATGGCTACACCTTC.

This clone was found once. CDR3 DNA: TGTGCCAGCAGCCGTGCCGCCGGGGGGCGCGGGGAGACCCAGTACTTC. It specifies CASSRAAGGRGETQYF. The chain links TRBV7-6 to TRBJ2-5; possibly TRBD2 for D (7 bases). Germline V gene lookup returns CDR1 SGHVS and CDR2 FNYEAQ. The CDR3 contains 16 residues. V gave up 5 bases and J gave up 5 bases, with 21 bases separating them.

The J gene is TRBJ2-3, the V gene TRBV21-1; TRBD1 is taken as the D call from the table, unchecked against the DNA. TRBV21-1 counts as a pseudogene. CDR3 length: 15 amino acids. CDR3 loop: CASSIRDRGRDTQYF. DNA of the CDR3: TGTGCCAGCAGCATCCGGGACAGGGGGCGGGATACGCAGTATTTT.

In DNA form, the CDR3 reads TGTGCCAGCAGCCAATCATGGGGGGACCGGGGGGATACGCAGTATTTT. Translation gives CASSQSWGDRGDTQYF. This chain connects TRBV11-2 to TRBJ2-3, with a possible D match to TRBD2 (6 bases). The CDR3 extends over 16 amino acids. Germline lookup yields CDR1 SGHAT and CDR2 FQNNGV. Trimming pared 5 bases from V and 6 bases from J, leaving 21 bases between.

This sequence joins TRBV6-5 and TRBJ2-5; 14 bases align to TRBD2. Germline V gene data show CDR1 as MNHEY and CDR2 as SVGAGI. The V and J ends lost 7 bases and 6 bases, in that order; junction bases with no gene match: 7. The CDR3 loop spans 15 amino acids. In DNA form, the CDR3 reads TGTGCCAGCACCCTGACTAGCGGGGGGGGAAAGACCCAGTACTTC. Its protein is CASTLTSGGGKTQYF.

The chain has TRBV1 and TRBJ2-7; TRBD2 was called by the table and not checked on the DNA. TRBV1 is marked as a pseudogene. This CDR3 has 21 residues. CDR3 bases: TGCACCAGCCGCAGGGTTGAGCCAAGTGGCCCGCTCCTAGCGGGATCCTACGAGCAGTACTTC. Its protein product is CTSRRVEPSGPLLAGSYEQYF.

This clone was recorded once. The rearrangement joins TRBV19 to TRBJ2-3; no reliable D call. The CDR3 loop spans 15 amino acids. With 1 base removed from V and 9 bases from J, the gap between germline ends came to 17 bases. CDR1 is LNHDA and CDR2 is SQIVND in the germline V gene (reference sequence). DNA of the CDR3: TGTGCCAGTAGTATAGCTTTAGGAAAGGCGGAAACGCAGTATTTT. It encodes CASSIALGKAETQYF.

The chain has TRBV30 and TRBJ2-5, with D perhaps TRBD1 (6 bases). Germline V gene data show CDR1 as GTSNPN and CDR2 as SVGIG (reference sequence). The CDR3 sequence is 13 residues long. V dropped 6 bases and J dropped 1 base, with 12 bases sitting between them. The CDR3 DNA is TGTGCCTGTAACCGGGACATCCAAGAGACCCAGTACTTC. As protein: CACNRDIQETQYF.

The V and J genes are TRBV5-1 and TRBJ2-1, with 9 bases matching TRBD2. This CDR3 is 16 amino acids long. V lost 0 bases to trimming and J lost 7 bases; unmatched junction nucleotides: 8. The germline CDR1 and CDR2 sequences are SGHRS and YFSETQ. The CDR3 coding sequence is TGCGCCAGCAGCTTGGCCGGTAATAGCGGGGGAAATGAGCAGTTCTTC. It yields the protein CASSLAGNSGGNEQFF.

The sample holds one count of this clone. The chain employs TRBV2 and TRBJ2-5; 7 positions agree with TRBD2. The CDR3 is 13 amino acids. Trimming took 6 bases from V and 2 from J; bases not matched to a gene: 3. From germline, CDR1 is SNHLY and CDR2 FYNNEI. The CDR3: CASSLGGQETQYF. In DNA, the CDR3 is TGTGCCAGCAGCCTGGGGGGGCAAGAGACCCAGTACTTC.

CDR3 bases: TGTGCCAGCAGCTCGGGGGGGAGGGAACGCGAGACCCAGTACTTC. This translates into CASSSGGRERETQYF. The chain joins TRBV7-2 to TRBJ2-5; 8 nucleotides agree with TRBD2. The V gene's germline CDR1 is SGHTA and CDR2 FQGNSA. V shed 4 bases, J shed 5 bases, and the junction held 9 bases outside the gene matches. The CDR3 sequence is 15 residues long.

The rearrangement uses TRBV6-2 or TRBV6-3 and TRBJ1-3; TRBD1 agrees at 7 bases. The CDR3 covers 19 residues. The ends lost 0 bases at V and 2 bases at J; junction bases unmatched: 13. From germline, CDR1 is MNHEY and CDR2 SVGEGT. The CDR3 sequence is CASSYSTYRDSRTGNTIYF. The CDR3, as DNA: TGTGCCAGCAGTTACTCAACCTACCGGGACAGCCGAACTGGAAACACCATATATTTT.

As concerns this clone: The same CDR3 arises from other DNA sequences in this sample as well. The genes are TRBV19 and TRBJ2-2, with D possibly TRBD2 on 6 matching bases. This CDR3 contains 14 residues. Deletions cut 6 bases from V and 5 bases from J, with 13 bases between. The V gene's germline CDR1 is LNHDA and CDR2 SQIVND (reference sequence). As DNA, the CDR3 is TGTGCCAGTAGCCCCGGGAGAGGGACCGGGGAGCTGTTTTTT. Its translation is CASSPGRGTGELFF.

The chain employs TRBV30 and TRBJ1-2, with TRBD1 matching over 7 bases. Germline trimming cut 5 bases from V and 5 bases from J; bases unmatched to any gene: 8. Germline CDR1 and CDR2: GTSNPN and SVGIG (reference sequence). The CDR3 sequence is 13 residues long. CDR3 DNA sequence: TGTGCCTGGGGGGACAGCCGACTTTATGGCTACACCTTC. This translates into CAWGDSRLYGYTF.

V usage is TRBV2 and J usage is TRBJ2-7; 7 positions agree with TRBD2. The CDR3 has 17 amino acids. Trimming removed 6 bases from V and 7 bases from J; junction bases left unmatched: 21. The germline V gene has CDR1 SNHLY and CDR2 FYNNEI. CDR3 loop: CASRGSSGRISSGEQYF. In DNA form, the CDR3 reads TGTGCCAGCAGGGGGTCTAGCGGCCGTATCTCCTCGGGGGAGCAGTACTTC.

The chain uses TRBV7-2 and TRBJ2-7; the match to TRBD1 covers 8 bases. V shed 4 bases and J 6 bases; nucleotides not matched to a gene: 8. Germline-derived CDR1 and CDR2 are SGHTA and FQGNSA. The CDR3 has 14 residues. The CDR3: CASSSTGVRAEQYF. CDR3 DNA: TGTGCCAGCAGCTCGACAGGGGTTAGGGCCGAGCAGTACTTC.

The gene calls are TRBV11-1 and TRBJ2-1, with TRBD1 as a possible D gene (6 bases). This CDR3 comprises 13 residues. From germline, CDR1 is SGHAT and CDR2 FQDESV (reference sequence). V was pared by 5 bases and J by 6 bases, with 11 bases between. CDR3 in amino acids: CASSPGTLNEQFF. Here the CDR3 DNA reads TGTGCCAGCAGCCCCGGGACACTCAATGAGCAGTTCTTC.